The clone carrying this T cell receptor beta chain was counted only a few times. What it binds is unknown. V lost 5 bases to trimming and J lost 7 bases, with 12 bases between them. There are 13 residues in the CDR3. Germline V gives CDR1 LNHNV, CDR2 YYDKDF (reference sequence). The record originates from a study of T cells after yellow fever vaccination. Study-level points and caveats: Weaker overall, the secondary response nonetheless peaked faster (day 5 versus 15). Across the CD4 and CD8 compartments, a small share of clonotypes was present in both.

UMIs and a universal primer site were added when TCR cDNA was made by 5'RACE template switching. In TCRdb, the 5' RACE reads were re-called with MiXCR into one record per CDR3 protein. Of 150,000 to 200,000 distinct CDR3 sequences listed, around 8.5% are singletons. The source of this sequence is a man aged 18 to 29 who received the YFV17D yellow fever vaccine. The V call is TRBV15, the J call TRBJ2-1, with D perhaps TRBD2 (6 bases). Here the sequenced sample was CD8+ T cells sorted from PBMCs, taken 45 days after the yellow fever booster vaccination. In nucleotides, the CDR3 is TGTGCCACCAGCTCTCGACTAGGGAATGAGCAGTTCTTC. This sequence encodes CATSSRLGNEQFF.